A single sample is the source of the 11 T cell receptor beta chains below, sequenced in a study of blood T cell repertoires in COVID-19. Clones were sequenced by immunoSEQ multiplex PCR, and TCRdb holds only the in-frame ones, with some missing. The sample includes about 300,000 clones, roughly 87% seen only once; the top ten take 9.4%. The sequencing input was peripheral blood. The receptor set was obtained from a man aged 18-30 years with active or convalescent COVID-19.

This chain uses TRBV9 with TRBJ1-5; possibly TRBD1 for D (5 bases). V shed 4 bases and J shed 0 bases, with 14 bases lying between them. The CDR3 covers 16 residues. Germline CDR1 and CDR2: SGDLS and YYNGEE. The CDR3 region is CASSPKAGNSNQPQHF. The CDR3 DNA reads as TGTGCCAGCAGCCCTAAAGCAGGGAATAGCAATCAGCCCCAGCATTTT.

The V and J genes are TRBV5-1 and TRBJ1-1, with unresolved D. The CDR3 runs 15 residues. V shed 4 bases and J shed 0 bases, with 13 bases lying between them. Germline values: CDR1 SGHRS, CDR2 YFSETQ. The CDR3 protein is CASSPDTLMNTEAFF. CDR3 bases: TGCGCCAGCAGCCCTGACACGCTCATGAACACTGAAGCTTTCTTT.

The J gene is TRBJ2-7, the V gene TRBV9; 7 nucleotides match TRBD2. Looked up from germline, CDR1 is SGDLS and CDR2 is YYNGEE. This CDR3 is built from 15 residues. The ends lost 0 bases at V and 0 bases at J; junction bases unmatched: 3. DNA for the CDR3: TGTGCCAGCAGCGTAGGGCTAGCGGACTCCTACGAGCAGTACTTC. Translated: CASSVGLADSYEQYF.

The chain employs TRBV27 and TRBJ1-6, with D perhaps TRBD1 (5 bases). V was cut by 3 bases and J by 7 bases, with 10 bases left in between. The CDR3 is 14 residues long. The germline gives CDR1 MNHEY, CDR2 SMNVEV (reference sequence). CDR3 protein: CASSFQGRNSPLHF. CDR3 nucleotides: TGTGCCAGCAGTTTCCAGGGAAGAAATTCACCCCTCCACTTT.

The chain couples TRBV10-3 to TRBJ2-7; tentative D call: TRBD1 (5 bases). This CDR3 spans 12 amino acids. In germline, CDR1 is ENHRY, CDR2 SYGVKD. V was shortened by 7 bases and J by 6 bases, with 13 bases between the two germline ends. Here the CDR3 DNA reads TGTGCCATCAAAGGGGATACTCGCGAGCAGTACTTC. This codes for CAIKGDTREQYF.

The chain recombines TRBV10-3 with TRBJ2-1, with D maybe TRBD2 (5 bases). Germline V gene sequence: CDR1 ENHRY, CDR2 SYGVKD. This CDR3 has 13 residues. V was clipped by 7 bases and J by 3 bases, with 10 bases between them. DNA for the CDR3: TGTGCCATCACTAGCCCCCGCTACAATGAGCAGTTCTTC. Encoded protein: CAITSPRYNEQFF.

CDR3 DNA: TGTGCCAGCAGCTTGGCCGCGACAGGGTGGTTCTCCTACGAGCAGTACTTC. Its protein is CASSLAATGWFSYEQYF. This rearrangement joins TRBV5-6 to TRBJ2-7; the match to TRBD1 covers 7 bases. CDR3 length: 17 amino acids. V shed 0 bases, J shed 0 bases, and the junction held 9 bases outside the gene matches. Germline V gene data show CDR1 as SGHDT and CDR2 as YYEEEE.

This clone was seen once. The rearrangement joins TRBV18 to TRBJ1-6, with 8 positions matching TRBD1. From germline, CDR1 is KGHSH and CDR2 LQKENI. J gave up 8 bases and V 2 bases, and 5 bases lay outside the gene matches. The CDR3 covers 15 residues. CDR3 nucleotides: TGTGCCAGCTCACCAAGGACAGGGATGGATTCACCCCTCCACTTT. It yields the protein CASSPRTGMDSPLHF.

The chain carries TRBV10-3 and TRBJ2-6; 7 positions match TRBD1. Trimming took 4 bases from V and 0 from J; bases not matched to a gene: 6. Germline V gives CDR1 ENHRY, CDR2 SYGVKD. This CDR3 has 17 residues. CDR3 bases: TGTGCCATCAGTGCACAGGGGAGCCTCTCTGGGGCCAACGTCCTGACTTTC. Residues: CAISAQGSLSGANVLTF.

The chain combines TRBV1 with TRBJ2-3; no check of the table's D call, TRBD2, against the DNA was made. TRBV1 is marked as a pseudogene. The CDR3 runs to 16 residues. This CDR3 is CTSSQVGGGLTDTQYF. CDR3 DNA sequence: TGCACCAGCAGCCAAGTAGGGGGGGGCCTCACAGATACGCAGTATTTT.

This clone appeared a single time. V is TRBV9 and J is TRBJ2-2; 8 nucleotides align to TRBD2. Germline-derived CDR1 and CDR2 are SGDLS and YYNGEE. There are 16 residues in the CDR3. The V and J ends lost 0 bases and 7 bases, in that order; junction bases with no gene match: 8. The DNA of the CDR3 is TGTGCCAGCAGCGTAGAGGCGGGGGGTTTTGTCGGGGAGCTGTTTTTT. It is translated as CASSVEAGGFVGELFF. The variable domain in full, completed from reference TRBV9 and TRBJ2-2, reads DSGVTQTPKHLITATGQRVTLRCSPRSGDLSVYWYQQSLDQGLQFLIQYYNGEERAKGNILERFSAQQFPDLHSELNLSSLELGDSALYFCASSVEAGGFVGELFFGEGSRLTVL.